The sample holds many counts of the clone carrying this T cell receptor beta chain. Its antigen is not known. Germline CDR1 SGHTA, CDR2 FQGNSA. The CDR3 is 13 residues long. Trimming took off 5 bases at V and 9 bases at J, with 14 bases between the two ends. Synthesis of cDNA used 5'RACE (with 10-nucleotide random UMIs). Over 190 million TCR-beta sequences from 15-18 subjects came out of each sequencing run. MiXCR, run by TCRdb on the 5' RACE reads, gives a single entry per CDR3 protein. The sample has 64,000 or so distinct CDR3 sequences; roughly a tenth are singletons. These data come from a study of neurological immune-mediated disorders. Time point indicated: longitudinal time-point 1 (baseline). The unsorted libraries were made from 2 million PBMCs kept at -80 C. Findings of the study overall: None of the CDR3 amino acid sequences found in expanded clones was shared across subjects. This suggests that the TCR-beta repertoires were private in all groups.

The V and J genes are TRBV7-2 and TRBJ2-1, with D possibly TRBD2 on 6 matching bases. The source material was PBMCs. The sequence derives from a man in his thirties or forties in good health. CDR3 protein: CASSLTSWGEQFF. DNA of the CDR3: TGTGCCAGCAGCCTAACTAGCTGGGGTGAGCAGTTCTTC.